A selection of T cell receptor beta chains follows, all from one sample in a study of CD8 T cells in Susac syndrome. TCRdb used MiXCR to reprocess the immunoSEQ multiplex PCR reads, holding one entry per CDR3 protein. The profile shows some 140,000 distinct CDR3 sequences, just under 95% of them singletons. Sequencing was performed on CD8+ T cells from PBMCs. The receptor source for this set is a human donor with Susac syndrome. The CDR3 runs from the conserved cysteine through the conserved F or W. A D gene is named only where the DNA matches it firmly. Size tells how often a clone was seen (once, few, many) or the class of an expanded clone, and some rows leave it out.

TGTGCCAGCAGCCAGGGGATCTCGGGAGGGAGAAGAGAGACCCAGTACTTC	CASSQGISGGRRETQYF	17	TRBJ2-5	once	TRBD2	TRBV7-9
TGTGCCAGCAGTGAAGGGGGGGCTAGCGGGAGGAGCGAGCAGTACTTC	CASSEGGASGRSEQYF	16	TRBJ2-7	-	TRBD2	TRBV2
TGTGCCAGCAGCCAAGAGGCGACCACGAACAATGAGCAGTTCTTC	CASSQEATTNNEQFF	15	TRBJ2-1	-	-	TRBV3-1
TGCGCCAGCAGCGAGGGACTAGCGGCGTACGAGCAGTACTTC	CASSEGLAAYEQYF	14	TRBJ2-7	-	TRBD2	TRBV5-1
TGTGCCTGGAGTGTAGGGTCGGCCCACAATGAGCAGTTCTTC	CAWSVGSAHNEQFF	14	TRBJ2-1	-	-	TRBV30
TGTGCCAGCAGCTCTCGAAAGGGGGTTACCTACGAGCAGTACTTC	CASSSRKGVTYEQYF	15	TRBJ2-7	-	-	TRBV11-3
TGCGCCAGCAGCCAAGACACAGGGTGGTCTAGCAATCAGCCCCAGCATTTT	CASSQDTGWSSNQPQHF	17	TRBJ1-5	-	-	TRBV4-1
TGTGCCAGCAGCTTAGACGGGAGTAGCGATGAGCAGTTCTTC	CASSLDGSSDEQFF	14	TRBJ2-1	-	-	TRBV7-9
TGTGCCACCAGATTAGCGGGAGAAGCGCATGAGCAGTTCTTC	CATRLAGEAHEQFF	14	TRBJ2-1	-	TRBD2	TRBV10-3
TGTGCCAGCAGTCCCCCGGGACTAGCTGGAGATACGCAGTATTTT	CASSPPGLAGDTQYF	15	TRBJ2-3	-	TRBD2	TRBV27
TGTGCCACCCTTGGTCTAGATTACGAGCAGTACTTC	CATLGLDYEQYF	12	TRBJ2-7	-	-	TRBV28
TGCGCCAGCAGCTGGGAAGGACCTAATGAAAAACTGTTTTTT	CASSWEGPNEKLFF	14	TRBJ1-4	-	-	TRBV5-1
TGTGCCAGCAGCCAAGATCGGGCGGAGGGCGGGGAGCTGTTTTTT	CASSQDRAEGGELFF	15	TRBJ2-2	-	-	TRBV3-1
TGTGCCAGCAGCCTTACAGGGGGACGGAACACTGAAGCTTTCTTT	CASSLTGGRNTEAFF	15	TRBJ1-1	-	TRBD1	TRBV6-5
TGTGCCAGCTCACCACTCCCCTACGAGCAGTACTTC	CASSPLPYEQYF	12	TRBJ2-7	-	-	TRBV18
TGCGCCAGCAGCTTGGGGGCACGGAACACTGAAGCTTTCTTT	CASSLGARNTEAFF	14	TRBJ1-1	-	-	TRBV5-1
TGTGCCTGGAGTGTACACAGGGGTGGAGGCTACACCTTC	CAWSVHRGGGYTF	13	TRBJ1-2	-	TRBD1	TRBV30
TGCGCCAGCAGCTTGGACAGGATAATGACTGAAGCTTTCTTT	CASSLDRIMTEAFF	14	TRBJ1-1	once	-	TRBV5-1
TGCGCCAGCAGTGAGCCCGACAGCATCTATGGCTACACCTTC	CASSEPDSIYGYTF	14	TRBJ1-2	-	-	TRBV10-2
TGTGCTAGCAGCTTAGCGGCGGGAGTTGTCAATGAGCAGTTCTTC	CASSLAAGVVNEQFF	15	TRBJ2-1	-	TRBD2	TRBV7-7
TGTGCCAGCAGCTTGGACAGAACCTACAATGAGCAGTTCTTC	CASSLDRTYNEQFF	14	TRBJ2-1	-	-	TRBV5-6
TGTGCCAGCAGTCTCGCTTTGACAGGGATCGAGCAGTTCTTC	CASSLALTGIEQFF	14	TRBJ2-1	-	TRBD1	TRBV28
TGTGCCAGCAGCTCCCGGCGCAGGGACAGGGATAGCGGCTACACCTTC	CASSSRRRDRDSGYTF	16	TRBJ1-2	-	TRBD1	TRBV11-2
TGTGCCTGGGACAGTAGCTCTGGAAACACCATATATTTT	CAWDSSSGNTIYF	13	TRBJ1-3	-	-	TRBV30
TGTGCCAGCAGCTTAGGGCACCGGGACAGGGATGACGAGCAGTACTTC	CASSLGHRDRDDEQYF	16	TRBJ2-7	-	TRBD1	TRBV11-3
TGCAGTGCTACCCGGGACTGGGTATACAATGAGCAGTTCTTC	CSATRDWVYNEQFF	14	TRBJ2-1	-	-	TRBV20-1
TGTGCCACCAGTGATTATGGAGATACGCAGTATTTT	CATSDYGDTQYF	12	TRBJ2-3	-	-	TRBV24-1
TGTGCCAGTAGTATCCGGGCTAGCGCTACCTACGAGCAGTACTTC	CASSIRASATYEQYF	15	TRBJ2-7	-	-	TRBV19
TGTGCCAGCAGCCAAGATTATGAGGTAGAGACCCAGTACTTC	CASSQDYEVETQYF	14	TRBJ2-5	-	-	TRBV3-1
TGCGCCAGCAGCTTCAGACAGTCGGGCGATACGCAGTATTTT	CASSFRQSGDTQYF	14	TRBJ2-3	few	-	TRBV5-1
TGTGCCAGCAGTTTGAAGTTGGGGACAGGGATTCGCAATGAGCAGTTCTTC	CASSLKLGTGIRNEQFF	17	TRBJ2-1	once	TRBD1	TRBV28
TGTGCCAGCAGTTACTCGTGGCTAGCGGGAGAAGATACGCAGTATTTT	CASSYSWLAGEDTQYF	16	TRBJ2-3	-	TRBD2	TRBV6-5
TGTGCCAGCACGTCCCGGGCCGAGTGGGGAGATACGCAGTATTTT	CASTSRAEWGDTQYF	15	TRBJ2-3	-	-	TRBV12-3/TRBV12-4
TGTGCCAGCCCTCGGACTAGCGGGACCAACACCGGGGAGCTGTTTTTT	CASPRTSGTNTGELFF	16	TRBJ2-2	-	TRBD2	TRBV18
TGTGCCTGGAACAGTAGCGGGTACTCCTACGAGCAGTACTTC	CAWNSSGYSYEQYF	14	TRBJ2-7	-	TRBD2	TRBV30
TGTGCCGGGTGGGGGACAGGGAGTTTTGGCTACACCTTC	CAGWGTGSFGYTF	13	TRBJ1-2	-	TRBD1	TRBV28
TGTGCCTGGAATAGCGGCTTAACAGATACGCAGTATTTT	CAWNSGLTDTQYF	13	TRBJ2-3	-	-	TRBV30
TGTGCCAGTAGTATAATCGGCGGGGCGAACACCGGGGAGCTGTTTTTT	CASSIIGGANTGELFF	16	TRBJ2-2	-	-	TRBV19
TGTGCCAGCAGTTTACACTTCAGGGATTGGGGAGAGCAGTTCTTC	CASSLHFRDWGEQFF	15	TRBJ2-1	-	-	TRBV28
TGTGCCAGCAGTTTGGACAGGAAAGAGACCCAGTACTTC	CASSLDRKETQYF	13	TRBJ2-5	-	TRBD1	TRBV27
TGTGCCAGCAGCTTACCCCATACACACAGGGCCATCTTCTACGAGCAGTACTTC	CASSLPHTHRAIFYEQYF	18	TRBJ2-7	-	-	TRBV11-2
TGTGCCAGCAGTACCCACCCCCGAAGAGGATTCACTGAAGCTTTCTTT	CASSTHPRRGFTEAFF	16	TRBJ1-1	-	-	TRBV27
TGTGCCACCAGTGATATTAGCCAAAATCAGCCCCAGCATTTT	CATSDISQNQPQHF	14	TRBJ1-5	-	-	TRBV24-1
TGCGCCAGCAGCTGGACGGGGCAGAATGCCTACGAGCAGTACTTC	CASSWTGQNAYEQYF	15	TRBJ2-7	-	-	TRBV5-1
TGTGCCAGCAGCCCCGGGGACAGACGCACCTACGAGCAGTACTTC	CASSPGDRRTYEQYF	15	TRBJ2-7	-	TRBD1	TRBV7-9
TGCGCCAGCAGCCAAGGACCTAATAGCAATCAGCCCCAGCATTTT	CASSQGPNSNQPQHF	15	TRBJ1-5	-	-	TRBV4-1
TGTGCCAGCACCACGGGAGGGCCCCGGGATGAGCAGTTCTTC	CASTTGGPRDEQFF	14	TRBJ2-1	once	TRBD2	TRBV6-5
TGTGCCAGCAGTTTGACAGCAATGAACACTGAAGCTTTCTTT	CASSLTAMNTEAFF	14	TRBJ1-1	-	-	TRBV12-3/TRBV12-4
TGTGCCAGCAGCGTAGCGGGGCAGGGGTCGAGCTATGGCTACACCTTC	CASSVAGQGSSYGYTF	16	TRBJ1-2	-	-	TRBV9
TGCGCCAGCAGCCCTGGACAGGGGCGCCTCTACGAGCAGTACTTC	CASSPGQGRLYEQYF	15	TRBJ2-7	-	TRBD1	TRBV5-1
TGTGCCAGCACGACTAGCGGGAGCGATGAGCAGTTCTTC	CASTTSGSDEQFF	13	TRBJ2-1	-	-	TRBV21-1
TGTGCCAGCAGCGTGAGGACGGGAAATGAGCAGTACTTC	CASSVRTGNEQYF	13	TRBJ2-7	-	-	TRBV9
TGTGCCAGCAGCTATGGACTAGCGGGAGGCCACAATGAGCAGTTCTTC	CASSYGLAGGHNEQFF	16	TRBJ2-1	-	TRBD2	TRBV5-6
TGTGCCAGCAGGGGGAATGAGCAGTTCTTC	CASRGNEQFF	10	TRBJ2-1	-	-	TRBV12-3/TRBV12-4
TGTGCCTGGACTGTATCACTGAACACTGAAGCTTTCTTT	CAWTVSLNTEAFF	13	TRBJ1-1	-	-	TRBV30
TGTGCCAGCAGTTTCCACGTACAGGGGGCTGATGGCTACACCTTC	CASSFHVQGADGYTF	15	TRBJ1-2	-	TRBD1	TRBV12-3/TRBV12-4
TGTGCCAGCAGCTCCTTTCCAGGGTTCGATGAGCAGTTCTTC	CASSSFPGFDEQFF	14	TRBJ2-1	-	-	TRBV4-2
TGTGCCAGCAGTGCCCTCTGGAACCAGCAGTTCTTC	CASSALWNQQFF	12	TRBJ2-1	-	-	TRBV6-2/TRBV6-3
TGTGCCAGCAGCCCGACGGCAGGTTACGAGCAGTACTTC	CASSPTAGYEQYF	13	TRBJ2-7	-	-	TRBV7-9
TGTGCCAGCAGCGGAGAGCCAGGGCGAAGGGAGACCCAGTACTTC	CASSGEPGRRETQYF	15	TRBJ2-5	-	-	TRBV2